This TCR beta chain was obtained from a study of cytomegalovirus exposure and HLA in healthy donors. Trimming at V came to 3 bases and at J to 0 bases, leaving 9 bases not matched to a gene. The CDR3 spans 17 residues. Germline V lookup: CDR1 SGHRS, CDR2 YFSETQ. Only in-frame clones appear in the TCRdb table, and some are missing; sequencing was by immunoSEQ multiplex PCR. The sample lists about 110,000 clones, 85% to 90% occurring once. This clonotype was sampled from a woman aged 25 to 39 in good health and CMV-seropositive. The sample consisted of PBMCs. The rearrangement joins TRBV5-1 to TRBJ2-1; 7 bases agree with TRBD2. CDR3 amino acids: CASSWPRAGSSYNEQFF. The CDR3 nucleotides are TGCGCCAGCAGCTGGCCAAGAGCGGGGAGCTCCTACAATGAGCAGTTCTTC.